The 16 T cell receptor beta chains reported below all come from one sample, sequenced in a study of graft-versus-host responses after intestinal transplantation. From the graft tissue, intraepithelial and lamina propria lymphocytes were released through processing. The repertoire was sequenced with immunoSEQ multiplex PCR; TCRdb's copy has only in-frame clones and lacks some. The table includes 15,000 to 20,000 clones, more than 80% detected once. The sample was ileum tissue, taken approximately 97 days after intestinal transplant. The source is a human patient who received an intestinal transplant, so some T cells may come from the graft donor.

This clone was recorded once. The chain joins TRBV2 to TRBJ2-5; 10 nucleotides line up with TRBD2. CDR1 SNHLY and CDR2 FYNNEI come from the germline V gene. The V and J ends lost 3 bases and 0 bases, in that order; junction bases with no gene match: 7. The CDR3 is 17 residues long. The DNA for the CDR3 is TGTGCCAGCAGTGACGAGCTAGCGGGGGCCCACCAAGAGACCCAGTACTTC. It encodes CASSDELAGAHQETQYF.

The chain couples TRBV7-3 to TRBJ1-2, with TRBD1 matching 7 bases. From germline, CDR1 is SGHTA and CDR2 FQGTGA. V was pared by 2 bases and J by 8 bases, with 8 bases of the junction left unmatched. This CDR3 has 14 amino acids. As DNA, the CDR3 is TGTGCCAGCAGCTTATTTTGGCAGGGGGAGGGCTACACCTTC. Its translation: CASSLFWQGEGYTF.

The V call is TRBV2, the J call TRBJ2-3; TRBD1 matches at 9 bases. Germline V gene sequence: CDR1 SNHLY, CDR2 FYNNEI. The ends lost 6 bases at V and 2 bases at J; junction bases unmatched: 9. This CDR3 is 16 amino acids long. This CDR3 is CASRGTTGGPTDTQYF. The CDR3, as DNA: TGTGCCAGCAGGGGAACTACAGGGGGCCCCACAGATACGCAGTATTTT.

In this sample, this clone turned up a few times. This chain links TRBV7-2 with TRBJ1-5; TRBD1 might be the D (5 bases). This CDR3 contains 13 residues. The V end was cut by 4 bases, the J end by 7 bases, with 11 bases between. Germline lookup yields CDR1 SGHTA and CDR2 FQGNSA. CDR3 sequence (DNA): TGTGCCAGCAGCTGGGGGAGGAGCCAGCCCCAGCATTTT. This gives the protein CASSWGRSQPQHF.

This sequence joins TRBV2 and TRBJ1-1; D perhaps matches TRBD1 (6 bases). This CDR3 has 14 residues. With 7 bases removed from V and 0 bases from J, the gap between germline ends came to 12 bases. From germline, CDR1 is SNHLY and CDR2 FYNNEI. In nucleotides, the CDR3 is TGTGCCAGCAAACGCGGACAGATGAACACTGAAGCTTTCTTT. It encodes CASKRGQMNTEAFF.

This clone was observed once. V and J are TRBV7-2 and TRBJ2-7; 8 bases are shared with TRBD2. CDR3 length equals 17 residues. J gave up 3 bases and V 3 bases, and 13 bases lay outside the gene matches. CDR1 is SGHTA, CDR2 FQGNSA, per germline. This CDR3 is CASSFHQRLALYYEQYF. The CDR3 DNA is TGTGCCAGCAGCTTCCACCAGCGACTAGCGCTTTACTACGAGCAGTACTTC.

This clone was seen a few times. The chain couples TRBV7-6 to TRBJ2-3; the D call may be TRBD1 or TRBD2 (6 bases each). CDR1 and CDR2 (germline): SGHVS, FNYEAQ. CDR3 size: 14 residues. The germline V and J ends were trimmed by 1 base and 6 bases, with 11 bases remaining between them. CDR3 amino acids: CASSLGGGIDTQYF. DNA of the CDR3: TGTGCCAGCAGCTTAGGAGGGGGGATTGATACGCAGTATTTT.

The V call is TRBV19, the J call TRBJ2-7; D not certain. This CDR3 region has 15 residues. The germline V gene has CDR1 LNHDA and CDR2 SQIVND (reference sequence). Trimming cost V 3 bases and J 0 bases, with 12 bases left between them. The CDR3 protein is CASSIGRRSSYEQYF. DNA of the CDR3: TGTGCCAGTAGTATCGGCAGGCGGAGCTCCTACGAGCAGTACTTC.

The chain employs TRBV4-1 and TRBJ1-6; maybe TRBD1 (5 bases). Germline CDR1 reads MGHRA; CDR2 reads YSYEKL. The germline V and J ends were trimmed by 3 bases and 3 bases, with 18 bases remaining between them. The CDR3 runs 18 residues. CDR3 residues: CASSHPSGQVFYNSPLHF. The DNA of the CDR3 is TGCGCCAGCAGCCACCCTTCAGGGCAGGTTTTCTATAATTCACCCCTCCACTTT.

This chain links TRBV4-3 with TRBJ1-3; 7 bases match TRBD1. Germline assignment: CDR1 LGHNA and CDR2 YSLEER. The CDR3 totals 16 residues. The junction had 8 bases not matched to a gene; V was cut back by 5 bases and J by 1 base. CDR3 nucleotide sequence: TGCGCCAGCAGCGATGGACAGGTAACGTCTGGAAACACCATATATTTT. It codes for CASSDGQVTSGNTIYF.

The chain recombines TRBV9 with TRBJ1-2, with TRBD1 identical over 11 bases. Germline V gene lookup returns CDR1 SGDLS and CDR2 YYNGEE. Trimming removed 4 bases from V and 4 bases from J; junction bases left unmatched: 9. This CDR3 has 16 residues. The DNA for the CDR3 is TGTGCCAGCAGCCCCGGGACAGGGGGTTCATCCTATGGCTACACCTTC. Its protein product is CASSPGTGGSSYGYTF. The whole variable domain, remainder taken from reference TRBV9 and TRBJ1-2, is DSGVTQTPKHLITATGQRVTLRCSPRSGDLSVYWYQQSLDQGLQFLIQYYNGEERAKGNILERFSAQQFPDLHSELNLSSLELGDSALYFCASSPGTGGSSYGYTFGSGTRLTVV.

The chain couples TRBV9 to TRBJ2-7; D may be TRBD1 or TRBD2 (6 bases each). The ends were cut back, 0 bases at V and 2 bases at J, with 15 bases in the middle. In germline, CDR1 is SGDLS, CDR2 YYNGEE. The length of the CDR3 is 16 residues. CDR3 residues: CASSVGWGAEAYEQYF. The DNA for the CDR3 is TGTGCCAGCAGCGTAGGTTGGGGGGCTGAAGCCTACGAGCAGTACTTC.

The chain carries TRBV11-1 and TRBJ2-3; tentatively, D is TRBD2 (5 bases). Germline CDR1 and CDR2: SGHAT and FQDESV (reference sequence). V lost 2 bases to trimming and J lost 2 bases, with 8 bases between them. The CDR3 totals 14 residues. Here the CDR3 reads CASSLILATDTQYF. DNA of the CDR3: TGTGCCAGCAGCTTAATCCTAGCCACAGATACGCAGTATTTT.

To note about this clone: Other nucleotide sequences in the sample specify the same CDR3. For the CDR3, the DNA is TGTGCCAGCAGCATCTCCGGGATTCTACTATACAATGAGCAGTTCTTC. It yields the protein CASSISGILLYNEQFF. The chain combines TRBV7-2 with TRBJ2-1, with a tentative D call TRBD2 (5 bases). Trimming took 5 bases from V and 4 from J, leaving 18 bases between them. Per germline, CDR1 SGHTA and CDR2 FQGNSA. This CDR3 is 16 amino acids long.

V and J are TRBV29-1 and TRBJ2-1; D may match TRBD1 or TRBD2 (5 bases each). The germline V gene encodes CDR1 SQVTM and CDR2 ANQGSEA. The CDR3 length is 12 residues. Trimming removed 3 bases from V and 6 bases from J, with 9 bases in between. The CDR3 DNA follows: TGCAGCGTTGATGAGGGGACCAATGAGCAGTTCTTC. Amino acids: CSVDEGTNEQFF.

The CDR3 sequence is CASKTSGHNEQFF. In nucleotides, the CDR3 is TGTGCCAGCAAGACTAGCGGGCACAATGAGCAGTTCTTC. The chain joins TRBV28 to TRBJ2-1, with 10 nucleotides matching TRBD2. The CDR3 runs 13 residues. The germline CDR1 and CDR2 sequences are MDHEN and SYDVKM. Trimming at V came to 7 bases and at J to 5 bases, leaving 2 bases not matched to a gene.